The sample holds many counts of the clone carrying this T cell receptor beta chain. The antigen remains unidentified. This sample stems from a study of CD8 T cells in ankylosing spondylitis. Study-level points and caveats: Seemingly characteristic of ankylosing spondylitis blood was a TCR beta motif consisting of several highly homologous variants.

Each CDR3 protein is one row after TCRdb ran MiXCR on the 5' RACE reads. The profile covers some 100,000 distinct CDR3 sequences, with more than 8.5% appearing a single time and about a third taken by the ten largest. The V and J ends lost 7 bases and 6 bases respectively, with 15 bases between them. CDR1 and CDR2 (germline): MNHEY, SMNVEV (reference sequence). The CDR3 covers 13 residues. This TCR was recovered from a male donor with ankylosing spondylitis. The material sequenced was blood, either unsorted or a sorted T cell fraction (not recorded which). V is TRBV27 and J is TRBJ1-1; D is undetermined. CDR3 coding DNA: TGTGCCAGCACCTCGGCTCTGTCGGCTGAAGCTTTCTTT. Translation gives CASTSALSAEAFF.